Sequencing of this T cell receptor beta chain was carried out in a study of blood T cell repertoires in COVID-19. TCRdb's copy holds only in-frame clones and misses some; the assay was immunoSEQ multiplex PCR. The sample lists some 230,000 clones; almost 85% were seen once. Individuals drawn from approximately 22 US areas were roughly 18 to 89 years old. Two negative PCRs, clearance, or symptom resolution had been documented for recovered Cohort 3 donors. Germline CDR1 is SGHTA and CDR2 is FQGNSA. CDR3 length: 15 residues. V was trimmed by 1 base and J by 5 bases, leaving 14 bases between them. This sequence was found in a man in his forties who had recovered from COVID-19. The sequencing input was PBMCs or T cells enriched from blood (not recorded which). This chain connects TRBV7-2 to TRBJ2-5, with D maybe TRBD2 (6 bases). CDR3 in amino acids: CASSLVLAQRETQYF. CDR3 sequence (DNA): TGTGCCAGCAGCTTAGTACTAGCCCAGCGGGAGACCCAGTACTTC.